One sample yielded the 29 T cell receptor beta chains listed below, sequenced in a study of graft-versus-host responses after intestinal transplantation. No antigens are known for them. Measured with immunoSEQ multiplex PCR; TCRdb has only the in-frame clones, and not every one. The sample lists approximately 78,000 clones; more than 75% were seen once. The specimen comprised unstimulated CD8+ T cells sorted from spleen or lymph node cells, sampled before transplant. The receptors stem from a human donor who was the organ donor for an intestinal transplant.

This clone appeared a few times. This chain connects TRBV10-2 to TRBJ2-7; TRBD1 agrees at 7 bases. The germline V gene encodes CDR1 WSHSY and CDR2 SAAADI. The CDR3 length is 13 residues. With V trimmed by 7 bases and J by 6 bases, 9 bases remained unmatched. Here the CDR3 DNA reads TGCGCCAGCACGGACAGGAGACTTGGCGAGCAGTACTTC. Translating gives CASTDRRLGEQYF.

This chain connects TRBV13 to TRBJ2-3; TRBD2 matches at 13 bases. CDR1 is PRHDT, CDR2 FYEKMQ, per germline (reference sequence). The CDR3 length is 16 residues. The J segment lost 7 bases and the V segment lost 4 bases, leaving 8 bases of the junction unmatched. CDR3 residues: CASSSRGTSGEYTQYF. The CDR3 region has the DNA TGTGCCAGCAGCTCCAGGGGGACTAGCGGGGAATATACGCAGTATTTT.

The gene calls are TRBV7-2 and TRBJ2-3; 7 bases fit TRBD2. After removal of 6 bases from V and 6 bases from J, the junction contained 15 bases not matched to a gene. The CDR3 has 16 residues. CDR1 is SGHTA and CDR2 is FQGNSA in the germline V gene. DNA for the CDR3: TGTGCCAGCAGTGTTTTGGGACTACCGCTTGTGGATACGCAGTATTTT. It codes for CASSVLGLPLVDTQYF.

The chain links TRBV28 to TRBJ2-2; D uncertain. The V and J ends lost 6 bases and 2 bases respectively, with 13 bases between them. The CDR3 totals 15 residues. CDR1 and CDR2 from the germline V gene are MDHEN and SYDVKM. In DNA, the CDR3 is TGTGCCAGCAGCCGCGTGTGGCTCAACACCGGGGAGCTGTTTTTT. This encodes CASSRVWLNTGELFF.

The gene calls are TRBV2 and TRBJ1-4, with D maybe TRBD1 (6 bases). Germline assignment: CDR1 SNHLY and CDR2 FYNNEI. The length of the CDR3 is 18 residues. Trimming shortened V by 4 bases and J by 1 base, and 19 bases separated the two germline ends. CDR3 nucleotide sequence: TGTGCCAGCAGTGTCCTGCTTGTGGCAGGGGAAACTAATGAAAAACTGTTTTTT. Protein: CASSVLLVAGETNEKLFF.

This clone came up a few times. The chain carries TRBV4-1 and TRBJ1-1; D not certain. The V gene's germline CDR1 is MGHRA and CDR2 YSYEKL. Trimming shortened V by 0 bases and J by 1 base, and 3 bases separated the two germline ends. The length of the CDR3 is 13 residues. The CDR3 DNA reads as TGCGCCAGCAGCCAAGATTGGAACACTGAAGCTTTCTTT. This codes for CASSQDWNTEAFF.

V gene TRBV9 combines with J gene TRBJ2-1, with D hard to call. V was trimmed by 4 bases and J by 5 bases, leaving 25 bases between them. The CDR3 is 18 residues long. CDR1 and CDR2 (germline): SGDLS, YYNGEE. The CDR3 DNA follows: TGTGCCAGCAGCCCTCGCCTCCCCATGGGCGTCGTTCACAATGAGCAGTTCTTC. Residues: CASSPRLPMGVVHNEQFF.

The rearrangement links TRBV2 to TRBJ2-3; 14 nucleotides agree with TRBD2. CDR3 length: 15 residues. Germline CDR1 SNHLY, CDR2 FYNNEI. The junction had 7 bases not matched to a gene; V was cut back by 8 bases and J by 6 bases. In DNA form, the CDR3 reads TGTGCCAGCGTTCGGACTAGCGGGGGGTTGGATACGCAGTATTTT. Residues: CASVRTSGGLDTQYF.

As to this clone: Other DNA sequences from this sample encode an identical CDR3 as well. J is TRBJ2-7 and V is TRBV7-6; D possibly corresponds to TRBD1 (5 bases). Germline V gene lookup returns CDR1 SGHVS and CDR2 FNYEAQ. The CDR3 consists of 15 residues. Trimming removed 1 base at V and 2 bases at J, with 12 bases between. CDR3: CASSLGGAPTYEQYF. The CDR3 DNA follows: TGTGCCAGCAGCTTAGGGGGCGCGCCAACCTACGAGCAGTACTTC.

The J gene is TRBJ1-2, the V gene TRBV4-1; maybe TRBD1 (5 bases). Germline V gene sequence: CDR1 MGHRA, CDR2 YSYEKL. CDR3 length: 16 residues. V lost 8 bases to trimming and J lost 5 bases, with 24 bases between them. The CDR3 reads CASHLGVGGRRYGYTF. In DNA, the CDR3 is TGCGCCAGCCACCTGGGGGTGGGAGGAAGACGATATGGCTACACCTTC.

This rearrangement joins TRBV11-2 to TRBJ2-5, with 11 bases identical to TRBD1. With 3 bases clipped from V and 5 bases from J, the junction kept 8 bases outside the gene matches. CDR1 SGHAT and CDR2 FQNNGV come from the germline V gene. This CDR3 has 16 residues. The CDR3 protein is CASSLVGQGARETQYF. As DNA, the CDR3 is TGTGCCAGCAGCTTGGTAGGACAGGGGGCGAGGGAGACCCAGTACTTC.

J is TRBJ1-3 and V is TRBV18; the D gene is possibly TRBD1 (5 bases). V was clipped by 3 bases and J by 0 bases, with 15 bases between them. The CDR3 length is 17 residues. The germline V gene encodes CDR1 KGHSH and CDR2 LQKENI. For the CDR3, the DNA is TGTGCCAGCTCACCTATTGGGGGGTCTCGCTCTGGAAACACCATATATTTT. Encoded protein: CASSPIGGSRSGNTIYF.

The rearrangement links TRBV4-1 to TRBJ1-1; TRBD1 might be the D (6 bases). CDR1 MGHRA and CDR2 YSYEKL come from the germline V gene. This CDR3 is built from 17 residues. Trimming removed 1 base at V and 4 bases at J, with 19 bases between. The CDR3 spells CASSQAFGGGWGTEAFF. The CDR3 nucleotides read TGCGCCAGCAGCCAAGCTTTCGGGGGCGGGTGGGGCACTGAAGCTTTCTTT.

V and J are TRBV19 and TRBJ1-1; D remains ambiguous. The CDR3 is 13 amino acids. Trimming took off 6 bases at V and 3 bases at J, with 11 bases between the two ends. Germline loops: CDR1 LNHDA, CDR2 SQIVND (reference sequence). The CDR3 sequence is CASSLSRYTEAFF. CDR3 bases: TGTGCCAGTAGCCTGTCGAGGTACACTGAAGCTTTCTTT.

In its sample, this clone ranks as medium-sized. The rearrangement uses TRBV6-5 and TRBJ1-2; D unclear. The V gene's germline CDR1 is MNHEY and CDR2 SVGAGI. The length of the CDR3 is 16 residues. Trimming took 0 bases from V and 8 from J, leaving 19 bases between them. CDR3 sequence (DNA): TGTGCCAGCAGTTACTCGAACGGGGAGAGGGCCTACGGCTACACCTTC. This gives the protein CASSYSNGERAYGYTF.

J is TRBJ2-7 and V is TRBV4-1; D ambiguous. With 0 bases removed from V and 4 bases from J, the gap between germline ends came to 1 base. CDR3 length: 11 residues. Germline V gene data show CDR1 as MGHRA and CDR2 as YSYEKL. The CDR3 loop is CASSQDYEQYF. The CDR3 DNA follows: TGCGCCAGCAGCCAAGATTACGAGCAGTACTTC.

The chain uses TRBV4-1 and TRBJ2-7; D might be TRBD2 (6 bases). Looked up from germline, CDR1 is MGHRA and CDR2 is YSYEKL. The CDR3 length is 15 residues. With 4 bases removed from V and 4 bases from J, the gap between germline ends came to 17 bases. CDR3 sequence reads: CASSRGLTGLYEQYF. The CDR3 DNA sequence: TGCGCCAGCAGCCGGGGACTCACAGGATTGTACGAGCAGTACTTC.

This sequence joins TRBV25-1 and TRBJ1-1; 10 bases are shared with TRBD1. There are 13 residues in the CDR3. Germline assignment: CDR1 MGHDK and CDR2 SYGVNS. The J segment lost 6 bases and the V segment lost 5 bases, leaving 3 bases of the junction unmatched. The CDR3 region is CASSYGTGAEAFF. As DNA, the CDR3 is TGTGCCAGCAGTTACGGGACAGGGGCTGAAGCTTTCTTT.

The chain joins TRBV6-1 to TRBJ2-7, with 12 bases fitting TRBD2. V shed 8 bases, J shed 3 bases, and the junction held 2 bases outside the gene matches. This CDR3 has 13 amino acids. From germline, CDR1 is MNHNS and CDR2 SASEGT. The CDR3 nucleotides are TGTGCCAGCCGACTAGCGGGGGTCTACGAGCAGTACTTC. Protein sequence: CASRLAGVYEQYF.

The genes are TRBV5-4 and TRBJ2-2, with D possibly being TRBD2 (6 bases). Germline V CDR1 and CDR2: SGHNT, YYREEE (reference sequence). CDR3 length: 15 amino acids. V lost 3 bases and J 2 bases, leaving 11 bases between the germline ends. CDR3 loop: CASSSPRGNTGELFF. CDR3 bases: TGTGCCAGCAGCTCTCCGCGGGGTAACACCGGGGAGCTGTTTTTT.

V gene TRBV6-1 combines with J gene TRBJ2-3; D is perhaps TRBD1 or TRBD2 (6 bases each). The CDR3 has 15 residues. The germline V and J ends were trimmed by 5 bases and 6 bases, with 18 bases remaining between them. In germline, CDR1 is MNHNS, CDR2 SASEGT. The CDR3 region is CASSSNREDWDTQYF. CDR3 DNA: TGTGCCAGCAGTTCCAACAGGGAGGATTGGGATACGCAGTATTTT.

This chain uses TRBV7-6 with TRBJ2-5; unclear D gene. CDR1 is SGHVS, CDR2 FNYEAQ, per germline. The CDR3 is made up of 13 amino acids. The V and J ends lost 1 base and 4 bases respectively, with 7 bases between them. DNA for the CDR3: TGTGCCAGCAGCTTAGTAGAAGGAGAGACCCAGTACTTC. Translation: CASSLVEGETQYF.

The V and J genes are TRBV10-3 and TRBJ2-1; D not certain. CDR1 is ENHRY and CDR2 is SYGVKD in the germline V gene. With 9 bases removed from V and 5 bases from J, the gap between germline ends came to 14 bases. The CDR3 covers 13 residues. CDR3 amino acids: CAIREEYDNEQFF. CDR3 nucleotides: TGTGCCATAAGGGAAGAATACGACAATGAGCAGTTCTTC.

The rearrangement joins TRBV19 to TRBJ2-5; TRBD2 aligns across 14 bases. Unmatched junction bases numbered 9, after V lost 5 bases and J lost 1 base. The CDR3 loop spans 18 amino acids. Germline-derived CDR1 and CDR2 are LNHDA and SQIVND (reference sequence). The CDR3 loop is CASSSGLAGAYSQETQYF. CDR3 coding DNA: TGTGCCAGTAGTTCGGGACTAGCGGGGGCCTACTCCCAAGAGACCCAGTACTTC. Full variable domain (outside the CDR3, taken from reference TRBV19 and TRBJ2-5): DGGITQSPKYLFRKEGQNVTLSCEQNLNHDAMYWYRQDPGQGLRLIYYSQIVNDFQKGDIAEGYSVSREKKESFPLTVTSAQKNPTAFYLCASSSGLAGAYSQETQYFGPGTRLLVL.

CDR3 DNA sequence: TGTGCCAGCAGCACCACCACAGGGGGATCAGCTGGGGAGCTGTTTTTT. Translating it yields CASSTTTGGSAGELFF. The chain combines TRBV5-4 with TRBJ2-2; 8 bases map to TRBD1. Losses at the gene ends were 4 bases for V and 8 bases for J; bases not matched to a gene: 13. CDR1 is SGHNT, CDR2 YYREEE, per germline (reference sequence). The CDR3 totals 16 residues.

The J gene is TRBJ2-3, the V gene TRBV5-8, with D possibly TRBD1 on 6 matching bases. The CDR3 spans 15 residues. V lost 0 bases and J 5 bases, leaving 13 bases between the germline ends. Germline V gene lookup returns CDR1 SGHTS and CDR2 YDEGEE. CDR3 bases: TGTGCCAGCAGCTTGGCTGCAGGGGCCGGAGATACGCAGTATTTT. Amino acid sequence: CASSLAAGAGDTQYF.

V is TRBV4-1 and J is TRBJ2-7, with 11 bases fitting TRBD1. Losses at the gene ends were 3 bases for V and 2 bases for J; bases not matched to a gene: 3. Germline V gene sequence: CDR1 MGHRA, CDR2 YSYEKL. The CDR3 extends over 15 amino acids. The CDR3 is CASSHRTGGPYEQYF. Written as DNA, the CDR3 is TGCGCCAGCAGCCACAGGACAGGGGGCCCCTACGAGCAGTACTTC.

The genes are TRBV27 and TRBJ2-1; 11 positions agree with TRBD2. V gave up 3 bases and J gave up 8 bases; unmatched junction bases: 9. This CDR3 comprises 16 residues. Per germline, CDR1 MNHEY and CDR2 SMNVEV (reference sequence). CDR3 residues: CASSFRPGTSGDEQFF. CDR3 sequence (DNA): TGTGCCAGCAGTTTCAGACCCGGGACTAGCGGCGATGAGCAGTTCTTC.

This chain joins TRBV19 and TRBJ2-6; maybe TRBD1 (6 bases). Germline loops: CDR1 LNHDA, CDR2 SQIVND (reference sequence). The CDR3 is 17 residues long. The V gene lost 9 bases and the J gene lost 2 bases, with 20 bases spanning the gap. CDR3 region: CASLEGGMSTGANVLTF. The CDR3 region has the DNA TGTGCCAGCCTCGAAGGGGGTATGAGCACTGGGGCCAACGTCCTGACTTTC.